This T cell receptor beta chain was sequenced during a study of cytotoxic CD8 clonotypes in ibrutinib-treated CLL. CDR1 SGHTA and CDR2 FQGNSA come from the germline V gene. The CDR3 covers 13 residues. The ends were cut back, 5 bases at V and 5 bases at J, with 10 bases in the middle. Sequenced by immunoSEQ multiplex PCR; TCRdb stores in-frame clones only, minus some. The sample consists of some 300,000 clones, just under 80% of them appearing once. This TCR derives from a human donor with chronic lymphocytic leukemia. The sequenced sample was PBMCs, obtained before ibrutinib treatment. V usage is TRBV7-2 and J usage is TRBJ2-1; TRBD1 or TRBD2 may be the D gene (5 bases each). The CDR3 nucleotides read TGTGCCAGCAGCCAGGGACCTAACAATGAGCAGTTCTTC. Translated: CASSQGPNNEQFF.